This T cell receptor beta chain is from a study of cytomegalovirus exposure and HLA in healthy donors. The 120-subject validation cohort, separate from the 666-subject first cohort, included the donors. The data were produced by immunoSEQ multiplex PCR, yet TCRdb's version contains in-frame clones alone and is incomplete. The data show around 300,000 clones, around 89% seen once. As for this clone: Antigen unknown.

Overall study findings and caveats: The study flagged roughly 160 TCR beta chains as cytomegalovirus-associated.

The ends lost 3 bases at V and 9 bases at J; junction bases unmatched: 7. Germline V lookup: CDR1 SNHLY, CDR2 FYNNEI. This CDR3 has 13 residues. The J gene is TRBJ2-7, the V gene TRBV2, with TRBD2 matching over 8 bases. Material for sequencing was PBMCs. The receptor's source is a woman under 30 in good health and CMV-seronegative. The DNA for the CDR3 is TGTGCCAGCAGTGACCTAGCGGGTAGATGGCAGTACTTC. It specifies CASSDLAGRWQYF.